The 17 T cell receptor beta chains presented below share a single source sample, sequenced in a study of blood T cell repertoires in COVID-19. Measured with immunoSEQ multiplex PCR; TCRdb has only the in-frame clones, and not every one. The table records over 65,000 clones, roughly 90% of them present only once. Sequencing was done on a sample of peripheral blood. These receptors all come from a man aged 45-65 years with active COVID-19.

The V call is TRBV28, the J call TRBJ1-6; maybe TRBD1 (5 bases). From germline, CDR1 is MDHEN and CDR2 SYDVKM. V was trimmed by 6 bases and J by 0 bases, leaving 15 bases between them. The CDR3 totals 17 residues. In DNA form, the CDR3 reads TGTGCCAGCAGGGGAGGGGCAGGGAGCTCCTATAATTCACCCCTCCACTTT. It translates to CASRGGAGSSYNSPLHF. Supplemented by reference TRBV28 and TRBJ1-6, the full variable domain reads DVKVTQSSRYLVKRTGEKVFLECVQDMDHENMFWYRQDPGLGLRLIYFSYDVKMKEKGDIPEGYSVSREKKERFSLILESASTNQTSMYLCASRGGAGSSYNSPLHFGNGTRLTVT.

The CDR3 DNA is TGTGCCTGGAGTATAGATAGCGGGGGGGCCCAGGAGCAGTTCTTC. Its translation is CAWSIDSGGAQEQFF. V gene TRBV30 combines with J gene TRBJ2-1; 11 bases match TRBD2. V dropped 2 bases and J dropped 10; count of bases not matched to a gene: 10. From germline, CDR1 is GTSNPN and CDR2 SVGIG (reference sequence). CDR3 length equals 15 residues.

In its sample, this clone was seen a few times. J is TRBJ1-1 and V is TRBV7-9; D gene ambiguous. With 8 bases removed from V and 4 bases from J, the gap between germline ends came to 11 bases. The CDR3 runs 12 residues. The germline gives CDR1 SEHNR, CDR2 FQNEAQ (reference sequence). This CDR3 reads CASLLGATEAFF. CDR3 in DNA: TGTGCCAGCCTACTGGGAGCCACTGAAGCTTTCTTT.

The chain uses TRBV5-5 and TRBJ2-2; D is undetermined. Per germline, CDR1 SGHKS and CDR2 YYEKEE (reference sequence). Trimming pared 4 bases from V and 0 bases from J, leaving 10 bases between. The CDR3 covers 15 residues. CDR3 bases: TGTGCCAGCAGCGTAGGTCAGGCGAACACCGGGGAGCTGTTTTTT. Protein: CASSVGQANTGELFF.

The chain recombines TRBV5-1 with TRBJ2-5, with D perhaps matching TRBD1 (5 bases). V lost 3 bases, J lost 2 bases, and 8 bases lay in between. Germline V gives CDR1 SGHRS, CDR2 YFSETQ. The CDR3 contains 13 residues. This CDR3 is CASSSRAQETQYF. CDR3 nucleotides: TGCGCCAGCAGCTCCAGGGCTCAAGAGACCCAGTACTTC.

CDR3 in DNA: TGCGCCAGCAGCCCCTCCTTGGGGCGGGAGAAAGGGGACGAGCAGTACTTC. The encoded protein is CASSPSLGREKGDEQYF. This sequence joins TRBV4-1 and TRBJ2-7, with 7 bases lining up with TRBD2. Germline loops: CDR1 MGHRA, CDR2 YSYEKL. The CDR3 runs to 17 residues. V lost 4 bases, J lost 5 bases, and 17 bases stayed unmatched.

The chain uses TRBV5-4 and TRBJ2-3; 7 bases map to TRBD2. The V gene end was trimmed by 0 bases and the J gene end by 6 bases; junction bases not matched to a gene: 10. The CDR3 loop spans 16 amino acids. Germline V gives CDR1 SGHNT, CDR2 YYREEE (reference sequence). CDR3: CASSLVGLGLADTQYF. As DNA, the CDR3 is TGTGCCAGCAGCTTGGTCGGACTAGGGCTGGCGGATACGCAGTATTTT.

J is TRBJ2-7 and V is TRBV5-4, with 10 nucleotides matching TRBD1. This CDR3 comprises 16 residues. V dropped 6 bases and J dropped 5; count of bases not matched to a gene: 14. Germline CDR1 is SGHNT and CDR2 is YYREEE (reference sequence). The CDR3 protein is CASTSPGTGDKNEQYF. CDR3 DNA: TGTGCCAGCACCTCGCCCGGGACAGGGGATAAGAACGAGCAGTACTTC.

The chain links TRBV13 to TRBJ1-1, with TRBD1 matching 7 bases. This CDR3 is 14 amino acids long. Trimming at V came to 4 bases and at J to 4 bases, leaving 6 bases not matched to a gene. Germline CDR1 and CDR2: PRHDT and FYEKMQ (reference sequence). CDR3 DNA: TGTGCCAGCAGCTCACAGGGGATTATCACTGAAGCTTTCTTT. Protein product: CASSSQGIITEAFF.

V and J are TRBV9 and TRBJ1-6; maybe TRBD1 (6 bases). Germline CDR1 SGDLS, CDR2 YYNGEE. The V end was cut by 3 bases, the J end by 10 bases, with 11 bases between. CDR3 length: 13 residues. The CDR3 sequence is CASSAAGDSPLHF. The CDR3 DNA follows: TGTGCCAGCAGCGCAGCAGGGGACTCACCCCTCCACTTT. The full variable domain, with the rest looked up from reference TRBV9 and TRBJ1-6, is DSGVTQTPKHLITATGQRVTLRCSPRSGDLSVYWYQQSLDQGLQFLIQYYNGEERAKGNILERFSAQQFPDLHSELNLSSLELGDSALYFCASSAAGDSPLHFGNGTRLTVT.

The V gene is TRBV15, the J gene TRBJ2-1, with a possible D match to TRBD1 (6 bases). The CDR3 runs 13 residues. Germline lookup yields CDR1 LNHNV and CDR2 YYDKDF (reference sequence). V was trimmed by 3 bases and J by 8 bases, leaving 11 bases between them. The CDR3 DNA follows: TGTGCCACCAGCAGGGGGGCGATTGATGAGCAGTTCTTC. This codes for CATSRGAIDEQFF.

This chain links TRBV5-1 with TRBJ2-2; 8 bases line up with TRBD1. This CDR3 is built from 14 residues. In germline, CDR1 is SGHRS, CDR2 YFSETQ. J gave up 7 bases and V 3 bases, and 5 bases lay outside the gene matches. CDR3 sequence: CASSSQGAFGELFF. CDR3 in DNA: TGCGCCAGCAGCTCGCAGGGGGCGTTCGGGGAGCTGTTTTTT.

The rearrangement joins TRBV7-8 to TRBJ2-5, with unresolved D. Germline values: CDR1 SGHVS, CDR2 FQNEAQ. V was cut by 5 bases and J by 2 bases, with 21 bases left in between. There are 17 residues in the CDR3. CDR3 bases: TGTGCCAGCAGCCCACCCTTCAGAATATTGAAACAAGAGACCCAGTACTTC. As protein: CASSPPFRILKQETQYF.

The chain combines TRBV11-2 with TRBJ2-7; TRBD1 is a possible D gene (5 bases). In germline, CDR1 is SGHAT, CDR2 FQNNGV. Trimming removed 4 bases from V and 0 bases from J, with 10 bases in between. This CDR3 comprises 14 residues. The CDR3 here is CASSSYDSSYEQYF. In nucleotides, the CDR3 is TGTGCCAGCAGCTCCTATGACAGCTCCTACGAGCAGTACTTC.

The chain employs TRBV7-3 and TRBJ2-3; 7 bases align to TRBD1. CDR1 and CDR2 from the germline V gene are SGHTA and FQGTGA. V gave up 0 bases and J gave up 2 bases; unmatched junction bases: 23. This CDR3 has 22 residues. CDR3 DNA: TGTGCCAGCAGCTTAACCCATTGGACAGGTGACGTAAGATCGACGATCACAGATACGCAGTATTTT. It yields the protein CASSLTHWTGDVRSTITDTQYF.

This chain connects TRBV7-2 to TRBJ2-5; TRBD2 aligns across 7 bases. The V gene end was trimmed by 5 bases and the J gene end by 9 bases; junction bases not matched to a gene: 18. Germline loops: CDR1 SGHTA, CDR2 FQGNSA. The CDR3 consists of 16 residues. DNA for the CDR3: TGTGCCAGCAGCCACATTCCCGTTCTAGCGGCCGGGGCCCAGTACTTC. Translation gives CASSHIPVLAAGAQYF.

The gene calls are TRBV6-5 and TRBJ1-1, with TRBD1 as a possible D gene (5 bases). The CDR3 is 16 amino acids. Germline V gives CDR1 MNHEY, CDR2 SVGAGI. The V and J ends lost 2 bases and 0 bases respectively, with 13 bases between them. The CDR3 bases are TGTGCCAGCAGTTACCCAGAACGGGGGGTGAACACTGAAGCTTTCTTT. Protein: CASSYPERGVNTEAFF.